The T cell receptor (beta chain) described here comes from a study of shared clonotypes between healthy human individuals. Worth noting for this clone: Its specificity is not known.

Points from the study as a whole: Depth of sequencing was expected to influence donor clonotype sharing. A generally larger estimated richness was seen in naive subsets than in memory subsets.

Trimming removed 3 bases from V and 0 bases from J, with 10 bases in between. Germline CDR1 reads SGHRS; CDR2 reads YFSETQ. The length of the CDR3 is 14 residues. Per the original methods: Sequence data from immunoSEQ were junction-only and lacked quality scores; consequently, filtering differed. Some clones are missing from TCRdb's copy, which holds only in-frame ones; the method was immunoSEQ multiplex PCR. V, J and clone size were drawn from that table, and D and trimming were deduced from the DNA. This sample has over a million clones, with about 98% found just once. This rearrangement joins TRBV5-1 to TRBJ2-7, with D unclear. Sample: naive CD4+ T cells sorted from blood. Subset here: CD45RA+ positively selected. This sequence was found in a man aged 25-45 years in good health. This CDR3 is CASSSTGYSYEQYF. CDR3 bases: TGCGCCAGCAGCTCTACTGGGTACTCCTACGAGCAGTACTTC.